Sequencing of this T cell receptor beta chain was carried out in a study of blood T cell repertoires in COVID-19. Per the authors' pipeline: Reference gene primer amplification yielded estimated nucleated cell counts. TCRdb's copy holds only in-frame clones and misses some; the assay was immunoSEQ multiplex PCR. That table furnishes V, J and clone size, whereas the DNA furnished D and trimming. The table lists 150,000 to 200,000 clones, roughly 85% of them singletons, with about 4.6% in the top ten. The CDR3 is 15 amino acids. Germline CDR1 and CDR2: SGHTA and FQGNSA. Trimming cost V 5 bases and J 7 bases, with 15 bases left between them. All recovered Cohort 3 donors got two negative PCRs, got clearance, or saw symptom resolution.

The chain combines TRBV7-2 with TRBJ1-6; a weak D match, TRBD1 (6 bases). Sequenced material: PBMCs or T cells enriched from blood (not recorded which). The clonotype was recovered from a woman aged 50 to 60 who had recovered from COVID-19. CDR3 in amino acids: CASSPQQGGNSPLHF. CDR3 DNA: TGTGCCAGCAGCCCCCAACAGGGAGGGAATTCACCCCTCCACTTT.